This T cell receptor (beta chain) was recovered during a study of TIL therapy for anti-PD-1-resistant metastatic lung cancer. The libraries were made with immunoSEQ v3. Sequencing depth was approximately 2 million read pairs for survey level, roughly 4.5-6.5 million for deep. Libraries were prepared by immunoSEQ multiplex PCR; TCRdb keeps only in-frame clonotypes and omits some of them. The sample consists of 45,000 to 60,000 clones, about three quarters of them appearing once. The CDR3 is made up of 19 amino acids. CDR1 is SGHDN, CDR2 FVKESK, per germline. V was shortened by 1 base and J by 2 bases, with 22 bases between the two germline ends. Time point here: pre-treatment sample, taken before nivolumab and TIL therapy. Most excised metastases sampled were pleural nodules or supraclavicular lymph nodes. Patients were adults with stage 4 NSCLC.

The starting material was tumor tissue, obtained at baseline. This TCR was sampled from a person between 25 and 80 years old with non-small cell lung cancer. V gene TRBV14 combines with J gene TRBJ2-3, with D tentatively TRBD2 (6 bases). CDR3 protein: CASSQASLGLIAATDTQYF. The DNA of the CDR3 is TGTGCCAGCAGCCAAGCGAGCCTGGGACTTATAGCCGCCACAGATACGCAGTATTTT.